Listed below are T cell receptor beta chains from one sample, sequenced in a study of regulatory T cells in long-lasting Graves disease. TCRdb ran MiXCR on the multiplex PCR reads and lists one entry per CDR3 protein. The table shows roughly 610,000 distinct CDR3 sequences, with about 16% occurring only once. The sample also formed part of further work on T cells in Graves' hyperthyroidism and ophthalmopathy.

The source material was peripheral blood mononuclear cells (PBMCs), sampled at new diagnosis, from a patient treated with antithyroid drugs. The source of these receptors is a man younger than 30 with Graves disease. The CDR3 runs from the conserved cysteine through the conserved F or W. Fields, in order: clone size, V gene, D gene, J gene, CDR3 protein, CDR3 DNA. A D gene is named only where the DNA matches it firmly. Clone size is not always given. Where it is, it says once, few, many or a class for expanded clones.

many,TRBV7-8,TRBD1,TRBJ1-2,CASSLRDRANYGYTF,TGTGCCAGCAGCCTAAGGGACAGGGCTAACTATGGCTACACCTTC
-,TRBV6-5,-,TRBJ2-1,CASSYSMGPGSNEQFF,TGTGCCAGCAGTTACTCGATGGGACCAGGCTCCAATGAGCAGTTCTTC
-,TRBV18,-,TRBJ1-1,CASSPGQTSTEAFF,TGTGCCAGCTCACCAGGACAGACGAGCACTGAAGCTTTCTTT
few,TRBV20-1,-,TRBJ1-1,CSAPSGAANTEAFF,TGCAGTGCCCCGTCGGGGGCCGCGAACACTGAAGCTTTCTTT
few,TRBV12-3/TRBV12-4,TRBD2,TRBJ2-7,CASSSGTSGFSSYEQYF,TGTGCCAGCAGCTCCGGGACTAGCGGGTTCAGCTCCTACGAGCAGTACTTC
few,TRBV30,-,TRBJ2-5,CAWNQGQETQYF,TGTGCCTGGAACCAGGGTCAAGAGACCCAGTACTTC
many,TRBV5-1,TRBD2,TRBJ2-7,CASSQAGVNEQYF,TGCGCCAGCAGCCAAGCGGGAGTCAACGAGCAGTACTTC
-,TRBV7-9,-,TRBJ1-4,CASSPPDGGDNEKLFF,TGTGCCAGCAGCCCGCCTGACGGGGGAGATAATGAAAAACTGTTTTTT
many,TRBV10-2,TRBD1,TRBJ1-1,CASSSTGEWTEAFF,TGCGCCAGCAGCTCGACAGGGGAGTGGACTGAAGCTTTCTTT
-,TRBV7-9,-,TRBJ2-7,CASSLLTGF,TGTGCCAGCAGCCTATTGACAGGCTTC
-,TRBV5-1,-,TRBJ1-1,CASSPGQSAMAFF,TGCGCCAGCAGCCCAGGACAGTCTGCCATGGCTTTCTTT
-,TRBV6-1,-,TRBJ2-7,CASREGWYYEQYF,TGTGCCAGCAGGGAAGGGTGGTACTACGAGCAGTACTTC
few,TRBV7-2,-,TRBJ1-5,CASSPREYSLNQPQHF,TGTGCCAGCAGCCCCCGGGAGTACAGCTTGAATCAGCCCCAGCATTTT
many,TRBV7-8,TRBD2,TRBJ2-5,CASSRIAGVGQETQYF,TGTGCCAGCAGCCGTATAGCGGGAGTAGGGCAAGAGACCCAGTACTTC
-,TRBV30,-,TRBJ1-6,CAWIGQPNSPLHF,TGTGCCTGGATTGGACAGCCGAATTCACCCCTCCACTTT
-,TRBV7-2,TRBD2,TRBJ2-2,CASSSLAGGRGTGELFF,TGTGCCAGCAGCTCGTTAGCGGGAGGTCGCGGCACCGGGGAGCTGTTTTTT
few,TRBV5-6,-,TRBJ1-1,CASSFWRGGNTEAFF,-
many,TRBV11-2,TRBD2,TRBJ2-3,CASSPGTSRAYTQYF,TGTGCCAGCAGCCCGGGGACTAGCAGGGCCTATACGCAGTATTTT
-,TRBV11-2,TRBD2,TRBJ2-7,CTSSVTSGLGYEQYF,TGTACCAGCAGCGTAACTAGCGGTCTGGGTTACGAGCAGTACTTC
once,TRBV5-5,TRBD2,TRBJ2-7,CASSLGGGQAEQYF,TGTGCCAGCAGCTTGGGGGGAGGGCAAGCCGAGCAGTACTTC
-,TRBV6-2/TRBV6-3,-,TRBJ2-3,CASSWQGTDTQYF,TGTGCCAGCAGTTGGCAGGGCACAGATACGCAGTATTTT
-,TRBV20-1,-,TRBJ2-2,CSANKKTGELLF,TGCAGTGCCAATAAAAAAACCGGGGAGCTGCTTTTT
-,TRBV7-2,-,TRBJ1-6,CASSWAESSYNSPLHF,TGTGCCAGCAGCTGGGCAGAGAGCTCCTATAATTCACCCCTCCACTTT
many,TRBV5-1,-,TRBJ2-7,CASSSSSSYEQYF,TGCGCCAGCAGTTCATCATCCTCCTACGAGCAGTACTTC
few,TRBV7-8,TRBD2,TRBJ2-1,CASSLPSGGYNEQFF,TGTGCCAGCAGCTTACCTAGCGGGGGGTACAATGAGCAGTTCTTC
-,TRBV19,-,TRBJ2-7,CASSIVGGAYEQYF,TGTGCCAGTAGTATAGTAGGAGGAGCCTACGAGCAGTACTTC
many,TRBV18,TRBD1,TRBJ2-1,CASSPTPYRGRHNEQFF,TGTGCCAGCTCACCTACTCCCTACAGGGGGCGGCACAATGAGCAGTTCTTC
-,TRBV2,TRBD2,TRBJ2-2,CASSGTSEKNTGELFF,TGTGCCAGCAGTGGGACTAGCGAAAAAAACACCGGGGAGCTGTTTTTT
-,TRBV10-3,-,TRBJ2-7,CAISEGQGRGEQYF,TGTGCCATCAGTGAAGGACAAGGGAGAGGCGAGCAGTACTTC
many,TRBV20-1,-,TRBJ1-6,CSARTVGDSPLHF,TGCAGTGCTAGGACTGTTGGGGACTCACCCCTCCACTTT